One and the same sample provided the 5 T cell receptor beta chains below, sequenced in a study of a mutant IDH1 vaccine in newly diagnosed glioma. Sample time point: week 35, safety follow-up. Topical imiquimod accompanied each vaccine dose, which consisted of 300 ug of mutant IDH1 20-mer peptide. For these TCRs, the target antigens are not known. Only in-frame clones appear in the TCRdb table, and some are missing; sequencing was by immunoSEQ multiplex PCR. The sample records about 46,000 clones, over 80% being singletons. Sample: PBMCs, taken from a glioma patient whose treatment included an IDH1 peptide vaccine. These receptors all stem from a man aged 45-65 years with glioma.

The CDR3 DNA reads as TGTGCCAGCAGCTTATTTAGGGGGAACACTGAAGCTTTCTTT. As protein: CASSLFRGNTEAFF. V and J are TRBV7-3 and TRBJ1-1; D possibly corresponds to TRBD1 (5 bases). The CDR3 has 14 amino acids. Trimming removed 2 bases from V and 1 base from J, with 8 bases in between. Looked up from germline, CDR1 is SGHTA and CDR2 is FQGTGA.

The chain employs TRBV9 and TRBJ2-1; D call uncertain. Per germline, CDR1 SGDLS and CDR2 YYNGEE. The CDR3 contains 15 residues. V shed 0 bases and J shed 7 bases, with 14 bases lying between them. This CDR3 is CASSVGQWNRNEQFF. In DNA, the CDR3 is TGTGCCAGCAGCGTAGGGCAGTGGAATAGGAATGAGCAGTTCTTC.

This chain joins TRBV27 and TRBJ2-7, with D perhaps matching TRBD2 (5 bases). The V gene's germline CDR1 is MNHEY and CDR2 SMNVEV (reference sequence). The V gene lost 6 bases and the J gene lost 6 bases, with 15 bases spanning the gap. The CDR3 covers 13 residues. In DNA form, the CDR3 reads TGTGCCAGCAGCCTATCCCCCCGGGGCGAGCAGTACTTC. Its translation: CASSLSPRGEQYF.

The rearrangement links TRBV9 to TRBJ1-6, with D perhaps TRBD1 (5 bases). Germline lookup yields CDR1 SGDLS and CDR2 YYNGEE. Trimming left V 3 bases short and J 0 bases short, with 16 bases between. The CDR3 is 18 amino acids. The CDR3 is CASSAGADIRSYNSPLHF. CDR3 bases: TGTGCCAGCAGCGCCGGGGCGGACATTCGCTCCTATAATTCACCCCTCCACTTT.

The J gene is TRBJ2-5, the V gene TRBV28; D perhaps matches TRBD1 (7 bases). The CDR3 sequence is 15 residues long. Trimming cost V 8 bases and J 1 base, with 17 bases left between them. The V gene's germline CDR1 is MDHEN and CDR2 SYDVKM. CDR3 amino acids: CASQRGGTVQETQYF. The CDR3 nucleotides are TGTGCCAGCCAGAGGGGCGGGACAGTCCAAGAGACCCAGTACTTC.